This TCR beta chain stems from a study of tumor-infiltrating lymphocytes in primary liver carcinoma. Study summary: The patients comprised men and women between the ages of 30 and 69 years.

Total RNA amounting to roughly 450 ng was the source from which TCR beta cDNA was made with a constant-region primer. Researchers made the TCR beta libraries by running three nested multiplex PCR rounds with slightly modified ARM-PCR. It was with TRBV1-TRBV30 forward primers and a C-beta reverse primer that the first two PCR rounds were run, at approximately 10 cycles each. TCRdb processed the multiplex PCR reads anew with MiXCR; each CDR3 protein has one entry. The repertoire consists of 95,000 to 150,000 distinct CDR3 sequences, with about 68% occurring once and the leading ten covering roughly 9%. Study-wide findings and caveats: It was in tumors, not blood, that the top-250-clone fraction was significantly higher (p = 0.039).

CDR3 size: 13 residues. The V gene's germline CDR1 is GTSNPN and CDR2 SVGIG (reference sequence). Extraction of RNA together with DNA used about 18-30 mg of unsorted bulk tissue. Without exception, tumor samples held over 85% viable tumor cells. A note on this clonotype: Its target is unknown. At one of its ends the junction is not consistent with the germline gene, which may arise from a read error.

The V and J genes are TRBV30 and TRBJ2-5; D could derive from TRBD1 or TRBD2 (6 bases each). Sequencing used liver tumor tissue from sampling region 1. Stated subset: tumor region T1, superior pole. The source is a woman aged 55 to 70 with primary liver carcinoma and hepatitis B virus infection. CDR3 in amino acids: CTWRRGGLETQYF. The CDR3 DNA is TGTACCTGGAGAAGAGGGGGGCTCGAGACCCAGTACTTC. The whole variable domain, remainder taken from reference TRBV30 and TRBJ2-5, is SQTIHQWPATLVQPVGSPLSLECTVEGTSNPNLYWYRQAAGRGLQLLFYSVGIGQISSEVPQNLSASRPQDRQFILSSKKLLLSDSGFYLCTWRRGGLETQYFGPGTRLLVL.